This T cell receptor (beta chain) derives from a study of T cell responses to AZD1222 COVID-19 vaccine. Study-wide points: With two AZD1222 doses given, Spike-specific TCR breadth and depth both rose. Vaccine-related CD4 TCRs covered spike, predominating at 160-218 and 743-854.

On this clone itself: Its antigen remains unknown.

Data came from immunoSEQ multiplex PCR; TCRdb stores just in-frame clones and leaves some out. The sample contains 110,000 to 150,000 clones, about 91% of which appear only once. V was clipped by 0 bases and J by 6 bases, with 6 bases between them. CDR1 and CDR2 from the germline V gene are DFQATT and SNEGSKA (reference sequence). The CDR3 contains 11 residues. The sequence was obtained from an adult in good health. The material was peripheral blood, obtained on day 0 of AZD1222 vaccination. The chain couples TRBV20-1 to TRBJ2-7; D unresolved. The CDR3 DNA is TGCAGTGCTAGAGAGGGCCCCGAGCAGTACTTC. Translated, it gives CSAREGPEQYF.